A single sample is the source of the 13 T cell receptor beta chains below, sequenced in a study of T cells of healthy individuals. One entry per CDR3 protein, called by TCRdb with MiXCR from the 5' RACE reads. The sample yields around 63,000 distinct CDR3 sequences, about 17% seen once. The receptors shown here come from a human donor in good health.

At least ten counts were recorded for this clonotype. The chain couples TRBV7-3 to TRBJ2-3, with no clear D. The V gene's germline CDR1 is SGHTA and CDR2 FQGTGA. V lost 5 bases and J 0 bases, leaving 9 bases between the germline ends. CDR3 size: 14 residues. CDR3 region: CASSLISSTDTQYF. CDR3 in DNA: TGTGCCAGCAGCCTCATCTCTAGCACAGATACGCAGTATTTT.

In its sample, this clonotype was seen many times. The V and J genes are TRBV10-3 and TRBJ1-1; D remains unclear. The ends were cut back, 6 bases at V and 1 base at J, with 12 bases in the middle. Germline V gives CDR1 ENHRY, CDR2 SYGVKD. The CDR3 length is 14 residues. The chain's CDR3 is CAISSREPNTEAFF. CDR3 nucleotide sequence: TGTGCCATCAGCTCTAGGGAACCGAACACTGAAGCTTTCTTT.

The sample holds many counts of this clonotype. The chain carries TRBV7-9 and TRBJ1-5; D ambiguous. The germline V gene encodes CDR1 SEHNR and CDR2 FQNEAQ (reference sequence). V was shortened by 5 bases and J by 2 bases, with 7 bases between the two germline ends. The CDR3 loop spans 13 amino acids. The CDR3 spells CASSPGGNQPQHF. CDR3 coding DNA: TGTGCCAGCAGCCCCGGGGGCAATCAGCCCCAGCATTTT. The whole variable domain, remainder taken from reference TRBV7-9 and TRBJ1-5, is DTGVSQNPRHKITKRGQNVTFRCDPISEHNRLYWYRQTLGQGPEFLTYFQNEAQLEKSRLLSDRFSAERPKGSFSTLEIQRTEQGDSAMYLCASSPGGNQPQHFGDGTRLSIL.

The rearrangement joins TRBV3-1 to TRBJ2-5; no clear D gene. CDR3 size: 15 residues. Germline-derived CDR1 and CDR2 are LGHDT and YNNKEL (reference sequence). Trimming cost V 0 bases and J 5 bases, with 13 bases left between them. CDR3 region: CASSQDLERIETQYF. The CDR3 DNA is TGTGCCAGCAGCCAAGACCTGGAGAGGATTGAGACCCAGTACTTC.

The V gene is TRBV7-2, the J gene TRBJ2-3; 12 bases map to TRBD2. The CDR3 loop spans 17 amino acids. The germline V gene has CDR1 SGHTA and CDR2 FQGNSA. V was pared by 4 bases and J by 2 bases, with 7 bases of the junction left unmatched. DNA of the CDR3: TGTGCCAGCAGCTCGCTGGGACTAGCGGGTCCCACAGATACGCAGTATTTT. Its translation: CASSSLGLAGPTDTQYF.

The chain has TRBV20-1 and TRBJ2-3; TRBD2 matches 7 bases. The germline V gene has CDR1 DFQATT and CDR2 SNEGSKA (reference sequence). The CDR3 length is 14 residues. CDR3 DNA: TGCAGCACAACCGGGACTACCTACACAGATACGCAGTATTTT. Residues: CSTTGTTYTDTQYF.

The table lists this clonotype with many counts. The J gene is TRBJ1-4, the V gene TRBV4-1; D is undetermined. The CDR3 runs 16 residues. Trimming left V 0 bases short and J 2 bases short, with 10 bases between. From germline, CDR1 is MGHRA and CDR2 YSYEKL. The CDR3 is CASSQEKGYTNEKLFF. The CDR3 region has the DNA TGCGCCAGCAGCCAAGAAAAGGGATATACTAATGAAAAACTGTTTTTT.

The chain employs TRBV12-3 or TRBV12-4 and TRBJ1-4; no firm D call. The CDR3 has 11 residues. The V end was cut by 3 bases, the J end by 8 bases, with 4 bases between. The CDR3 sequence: CASSFGEKLFF. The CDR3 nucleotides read TGTGCCAGCAGTTTCGGGGAAAAACTGTTTTTT.

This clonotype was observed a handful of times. The CDR3 sequence: CASSQDGPLAVTTDTQYF. Written as DNA, the CDR3 is TGTGCCAGCAGCCAAGATGGGCCGCTAGCGGTGACCACAGATACGCAGTATTTT. The gene calls are TRBV4-2 and TRBJ2-3, with TRBD2 matching 7 bases. V dropped 0 bases and J dropped 2; count of bases not matched to a gene: 11. Germline CDR1 LGHNA, CDR2 YNFKEQ. The CDR3 length is 18 residues.

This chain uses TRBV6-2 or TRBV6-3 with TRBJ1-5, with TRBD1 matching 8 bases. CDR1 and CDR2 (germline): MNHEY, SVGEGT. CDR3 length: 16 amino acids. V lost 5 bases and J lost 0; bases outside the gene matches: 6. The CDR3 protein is CASSGTGLYSNQPQHF. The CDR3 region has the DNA TGTGCCAGCAGTGGGACAGGCCTTTATAGCAATCAGCCCCAGCATTTT.

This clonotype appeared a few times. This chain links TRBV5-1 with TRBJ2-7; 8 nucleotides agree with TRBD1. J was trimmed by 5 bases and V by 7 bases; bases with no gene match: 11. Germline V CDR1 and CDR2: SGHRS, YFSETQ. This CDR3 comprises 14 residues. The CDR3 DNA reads TGCGCCAGCGGGAGAAGACAGGGGAGCGACGAGCAGTACTTC. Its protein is CASGRRQGSDEQYF.

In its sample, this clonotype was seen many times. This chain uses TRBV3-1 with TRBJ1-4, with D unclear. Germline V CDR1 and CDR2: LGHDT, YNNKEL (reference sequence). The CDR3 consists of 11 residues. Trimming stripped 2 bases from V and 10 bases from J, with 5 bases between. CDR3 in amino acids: CASSQTGKLFF. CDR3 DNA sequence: TGTGCCAGCAGCCAAACCGGAAAACTGTTTTTT.

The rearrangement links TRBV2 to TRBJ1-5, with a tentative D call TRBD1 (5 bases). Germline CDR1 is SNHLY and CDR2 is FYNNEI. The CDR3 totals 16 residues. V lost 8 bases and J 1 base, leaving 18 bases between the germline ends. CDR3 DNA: TGTGCCAGCTCTTCGAGGAGGGGCATCAGCAATCAGCCCCAGCATTTT. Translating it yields CASSSRRGISNQPQHF.